The T cell receptor beta chain described here comes from a study of beta chain features in type 1 diabetes. The sequenced template was cDNA made from the entire isolated RNA. This table comes from immunoSEQ multiplex PCR, and its TCRdb copy is limited to in-frame clones, with some not included. Of 860,000 or so clones in the sample, 15% to 20% were seen once. Germline V gives CDR1 SEHNR, CDR2 FQNEAQ (reference sequence). The CDR3 is made up of 12 amino acids. V was cut by 5 bases and J by 11 bases, with 10 bases left in between. This sequence joins TRBV7-9 and TRBJ1-6, with D perhaps TRBD1 (6 bases). Sequencing was carried out using naive CD4+ T cells from blood. This TCR derives from a young woman in good health. CDR3 nucleotide sequence: TGTGCCAGCAGCGACAGGCGTACACCCCTCCACTTT. Its translation: CASSDRRTPLHF.